This T cell receptor (beta chain) was captured in a study of OX40 agonist ivuxolimab in advanced cancers. About the study: Patients were infused with ivuxolimab every 2 weeks at 0.01 to 10 mg/kg. Males comprised roughly four fifths of the group, whose mean age was about 60 years (range roughly 23 to 90).

CDR3 length equals 12 residues. Trimming removed 6 bases at V and 7 bases at J, with 10 bases between. In germline, CDR1 is SNHLY, CDR2 FYNNEI. Measured with immunoSEQ multiplex PCR; TCRdb has only the in-frame clones, and not every one. The sample holds tens of thousands of clones; approximately 78% are singletons and the top ten take about 2.5%. Sequences were derived from CD4+ or CD8+ T cells sorted from blood, sampled in a trial of the OX40 agonist ivuxolimab. The sequence derives from an adult with an advanced solid tumor such as melanoma, head and neck, liver or kidney cancer. V is TRBV2 and J is TRBJ1-5; D ambiguous. CDR3 bases: TGTGCCAGCAGCCAGCTCCAACAGCCCCAGCATTTT. Translating it yields CASSQLQQPQHF.